This T cell receptor beta chain comes out of a study of identical twins. Template switching added a universal primer binding site, and final cDNA carried unique molecular identifiers. TCRdb ran MiXCR on the 5' RACE reads and lists one entry per CDR3 protein. The sample lists fewer than 550,000 distinct CDR3 sequences, approximately 14% seen once, with approximately 0.98% in the top ten. Germline V gives CDR1 MNHEY, CDR2 SVGEGT. V lost 0 bases to trimming and J lost 9 bases, with 12 bases between them. CDR3 length: 14 residues. Overall study results and limits: Twin pairs' shared out-of-frame alpha sequences were enriched in low generation probability. Models underestimated out-of-frame TCR alpha sharing in monozygotic twins. A cross-sectional statistical analysis, not follow-up of the same donors, supported the conclusions.

In its sample, this clonotype was seen many times. The antigen remains undetermined. This same sample was also taken into another study, of yellow fever vaccine responses in identical twins.

The gene calls are TRBV6-2 or TRBV6-3 and TRBJ2-1; D is possibly TRBD2 (5 bases). Sequencing input: CD4+ T cells sorted from blood. The TCR sequence derives from a woman aged 18-29 years in good health. In DNA, the CDR3 is TGTGCCAGCAGTTACTCGACTACCTTCTCTGAGCAGTTCTTC. This gives the protein CASSYSTTFSEQFF.